This T cell receptor beta chain was sequenced for a study of blood T cell repertoires in COVID-19. Across the study: PBMCs, B-cell-depleted T cells, or T cells provided the cDNA or gDNA that made up the material.

The assay was immunoSEQ multiplex PCR, and TCRdb's table has in-frame clones only and misses some. The repertoire holds tens of thousands of clones, about 88% seen once, with approximately 11% in the top ten. Sequenced input: peripheral blood. The TCR sequence derives from a man aged 55 to 70 with COVID-19, enrolled during active disease.

In DNA form, the CDR3 reads TGCGCCAGCAGCTTCTCGACGGGAAACACTGAAGCTTTCTTT. This encodes CASSFSTGNTEAFF. The rearrangement uses TRBV5-1 and TRBJ1-1; unclear D gene. Germline CDR1 reads SGHRS; CDR2 reads YFSETQ. V was trimmed by 2 bases and J by 2 bases, leaving 10 bases between them. This CDR3 spans 14 amino acids.